This T cell receptor (beta chain) was retrieved from a study of early T cells in non-severe SARS-CoV-2 infection. As for the study in general: Chains from this unsorted whole-blood bulk RNA could not be paired. Study observations and caveats: VDJdb-based annotation leaned toward anti-spike CD8 responses and missed private and CD4 specificities.

Concerning this clonotype: Antigen specificity is unknown.

Each single cDNA molecule received a unique molecular identifier. TCRdb re-called the 5' RACE reads through MiXCR, storing one row per CDR3 protein. The repertoire holds roughly 76,000 distinct CDR3 sequences, with 12% as singletons. The TCR sequence derives from an adult who was a healthcare worker with PCR-confirmed SARS-CoV-2 infection or an uninfected control (not recorded which). Sequenced material: whole blood.

CDR3 sequence (DNA): TGTGCCAGCAGTCCTGGGGGGGTGACCCAGTACTTC. It encodes CASSPGGVTQYF. V and J are TRBV12-3 or TRBV12-4 and TRBJ2-5; 7 bases are shared with TRBD2. Unmatched junction bases numbered 4, after V lost 5 bases and J lost 7 bases. The length of the CDR3 is 12 residues.